Following are 3 T cell receptor beta chains from one sample sequenced in a study of tumor-infiltrating lymphocytes in primary liver carcinoma (dated by TCRdb to the late 2010s). RNA from unsorted whole blood was extracted with TRIzol reagent, and germline DNA was obtained with the DNeasy Blood & Tissue kit. The sequencing machine was an Illumina HiSeq 2500. Starting from roughly 540 ng total RNA, TCRbeta-specific cDNA was produced by reverse transcription with a constant-region primer and ProtoScript II reverse transcriptase. Three nested multiplex PCR rounds, following a slightly modified ARM-PCR procedure, were used to build the TCRbeta libraries. The first two PCR rounds used multiplex TRBV1-TRBV30 forward primers with a Cbeta reverse primer, each for 10 cycles. The public reads were quality trimmed at Q25 with fastp and then assembled into clones with MiXCR by TCRdb, keeping productive beta chains. Merged by CDR3 protein, the rows form single entries marked with the most common genes and DNA. This sample is represented by approximately 340,000 distinct CDR3 sequences; approximately 64% of them were singletons. The ten largest clones capture under 8.5% of the sample.

Sequencing used peripheral blood. These receptors all come from a man aged 40-55 years with primary liver carcinoma and hepatitis B virus infection.

This clonotype occurred a few times. The rearrangement links TRBV5-5 to TRBJ2-7, with D perhaps TRBD2 (5 bases). V lost 2 bases and J 3 bases, leaving 12 bases between the germline ends. Per the germline V gene, CDR1 is SGHKS and CDR2 is YYEKEE (reference sequence). The CDR3 covers 14 residues. The CDR3 sequence: CASSLLGRDYEQYF. CDR3 bases: TGTGCCAGCAGCTTACTGGGTCGGGACTACGAGCAGTACTTC.

V and J are TRBV15 and TRBJ1-4; D uncertain. Germline V gene data show CDR1 as LNHNV and CDR2 as YYDKDF (reference sequence). The length of the CDR3 is 13 residues. With 0 bases removed from V and 4 bases from J, the gap between germline ends came to 3 bases. CDR3 DNA: TGTGCCACCAGCAGAGATGGTAATGAAAAACTGTTTTTT. This encodes CATSRDGNEKLFF.

Concerning this clonotype itself: The CDR3 ends on some other residue instead of the conserved phenylalanine or tryptophan, so this is likely a read error. This CDR3 reads CASTYPTKWTSGLYNEQFL. CDR3 coding DNA: TGTGCCAGCACTTACCCAACAAAATGGACTAGCGGTCTATACAATGAGCAGTTCCTC. This chain joins TRBV6-2 or TRBV6-3 and TRBJ2-1, with TRBD2 matching 10 bases. CDR1 is MNHEY, CDR2 SVGEGT, per germline. The CDR3 loop spans 19 amino acids.